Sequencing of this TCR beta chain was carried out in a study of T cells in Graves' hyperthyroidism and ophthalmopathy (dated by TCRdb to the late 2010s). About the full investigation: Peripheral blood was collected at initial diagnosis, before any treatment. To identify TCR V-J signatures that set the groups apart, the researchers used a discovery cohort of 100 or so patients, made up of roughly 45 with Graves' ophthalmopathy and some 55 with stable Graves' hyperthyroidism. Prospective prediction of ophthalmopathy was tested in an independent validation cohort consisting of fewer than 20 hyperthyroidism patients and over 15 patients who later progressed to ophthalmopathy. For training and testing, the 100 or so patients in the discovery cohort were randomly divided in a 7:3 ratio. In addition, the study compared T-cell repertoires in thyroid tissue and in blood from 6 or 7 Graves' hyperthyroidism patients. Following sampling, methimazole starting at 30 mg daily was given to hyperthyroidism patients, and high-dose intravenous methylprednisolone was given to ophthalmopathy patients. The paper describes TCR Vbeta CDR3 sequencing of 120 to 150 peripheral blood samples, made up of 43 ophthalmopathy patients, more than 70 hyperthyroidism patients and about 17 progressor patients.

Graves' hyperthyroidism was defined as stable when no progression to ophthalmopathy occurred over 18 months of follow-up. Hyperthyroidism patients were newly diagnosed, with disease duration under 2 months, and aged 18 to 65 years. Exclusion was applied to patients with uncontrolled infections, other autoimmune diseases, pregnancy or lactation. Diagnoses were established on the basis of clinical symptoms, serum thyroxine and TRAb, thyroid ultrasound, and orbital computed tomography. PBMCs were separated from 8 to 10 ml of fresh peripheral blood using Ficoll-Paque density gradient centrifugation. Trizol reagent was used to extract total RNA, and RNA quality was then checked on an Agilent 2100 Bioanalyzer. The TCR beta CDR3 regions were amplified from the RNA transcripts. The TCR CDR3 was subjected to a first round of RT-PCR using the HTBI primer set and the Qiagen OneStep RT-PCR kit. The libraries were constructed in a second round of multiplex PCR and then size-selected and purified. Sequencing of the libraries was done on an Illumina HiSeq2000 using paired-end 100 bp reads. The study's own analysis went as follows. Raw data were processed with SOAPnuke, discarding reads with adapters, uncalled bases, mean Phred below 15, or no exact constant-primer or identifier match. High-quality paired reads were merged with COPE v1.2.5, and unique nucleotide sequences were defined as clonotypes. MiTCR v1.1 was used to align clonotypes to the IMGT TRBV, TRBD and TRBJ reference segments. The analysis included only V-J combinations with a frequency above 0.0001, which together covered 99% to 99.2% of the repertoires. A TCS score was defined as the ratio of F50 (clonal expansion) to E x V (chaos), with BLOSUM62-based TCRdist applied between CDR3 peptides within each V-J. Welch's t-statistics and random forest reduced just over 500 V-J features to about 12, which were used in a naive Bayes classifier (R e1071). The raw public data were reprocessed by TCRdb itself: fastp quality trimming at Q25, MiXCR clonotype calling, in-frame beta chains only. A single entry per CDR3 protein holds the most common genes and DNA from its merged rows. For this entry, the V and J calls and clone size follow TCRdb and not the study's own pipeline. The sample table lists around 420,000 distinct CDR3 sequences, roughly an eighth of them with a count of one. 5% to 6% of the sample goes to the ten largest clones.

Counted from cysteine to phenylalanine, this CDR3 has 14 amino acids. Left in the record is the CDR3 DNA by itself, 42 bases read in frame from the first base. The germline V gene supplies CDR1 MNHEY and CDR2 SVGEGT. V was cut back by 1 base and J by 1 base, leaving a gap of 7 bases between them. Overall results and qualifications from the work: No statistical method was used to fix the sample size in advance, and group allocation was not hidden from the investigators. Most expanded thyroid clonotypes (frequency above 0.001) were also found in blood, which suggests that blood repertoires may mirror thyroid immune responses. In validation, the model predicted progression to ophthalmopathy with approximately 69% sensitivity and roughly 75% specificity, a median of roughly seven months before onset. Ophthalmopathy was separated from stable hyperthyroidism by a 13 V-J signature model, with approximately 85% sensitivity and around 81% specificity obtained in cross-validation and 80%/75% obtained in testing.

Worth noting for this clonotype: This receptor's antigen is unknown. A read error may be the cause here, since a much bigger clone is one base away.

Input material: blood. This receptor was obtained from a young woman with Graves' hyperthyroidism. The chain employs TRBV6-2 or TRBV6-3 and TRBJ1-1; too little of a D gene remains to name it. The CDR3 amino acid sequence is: CASSYYSTNTEAFF. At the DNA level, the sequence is TGTGCCAGCAGTTACTATAGTACGAACACTGAAGCTTTCTTT.